The 10 T cell receptor beta chains reported below all come from one sample, sequenced in a study of cytomegalovirus exposure and HLA in healthy donors. The study ran its PCR with 60 Vbeta and 13 Jbeta primers. Repertoires were generated with immunoSEQ multiplex PCR, while TCRdb's copy carries only in-frame clones and drops some. The sample records some 200,000 clones, roughly 80% being singletons. Source material: PBMCs. These receptors were taken from a man aged 50 or older in good health and CMV-seronegative.

The chain couples TRBV7-2 to TRBJ2-7, with D possibly TRBD2 on 6 matching bases. CDR1 is SGHTA and CDR2 is FQGNSA in the germline V gene. This CDR3 is built from 14 residues. With 5 bases removed from V and 0 bases from J, the gap between germline ends came to 11 bases. Here the CDR3 DNA reads TGTGCCAGCAGCCCCGGGAGCTACTCCTACGAGCAGTACTTC. The encoded protein is CASSPGSYSYEQYF. The full variable domain, rest sourced from reference TRBV7-2 and TRBJ2-7, is GAGVSQSPSNKVTEKGKDVELRCDPISGHTALYWYRQSLGQGLEFLIYFQGNSAPDKSGLPSDRFSAERTGGSVSTLTIQRTQQEDSAVYLCASSPGSYSYEQYFGPGTRLTVT.

The chain couples TRBV2 to TRBJ2-1; D is unclear. The CDR3 extends over 13 amino acids. V lost 5 bases, J lost 7 bases, and 12 bases lay in between. Germline V CDR1 and CDR2: SNHLY, FYNNEI. DNA of the CDR3: TGTGCCAGCAGTCGTCTCAGGTGGAATGAGCAGTTCTTC. Amino acid sequence: CASSRLRWNEQFF.

CDR3 DNA sequence: TGTGCCAGCAGCTTTACTAGCGGGGGTTTCGTCTCCTACGAGCAGTACTTC. Protein: CASSFTSGGFVSYEQYF. The chain has TRBV5-5 and TRBJ2-7; 11 bases map to TRBD2. V dropped 2 bases and J dropped 0; count of bases not matched to a gene: 7. This CDR3 region has 17 residues. Germline assignment: CDR1 SGHKS and CDR2 YYEKEE (reference sequence).

V is TRBV29-1 and J is TRBJ2-5, with 7 bases fitting TRBD2. The J call may be incorrect, as the DNA end agrees better with TRBJ2-7. The CDR3 is 13 amino acids. Germline V gives CDR1 SQVTM, CDR2 ANQGSEA. CDR3: CSARAGLSYEQYF. CDR3 DNA: TGCAGCGCTCGAGCGGGGCTCTCCTACGAGCAGTACTTC.

The chain uses TRBV6-5 and TRBJ2-7; TRBD2 matches 10 bases. This CDR3 comprises 15 residues. J was trimmed by 7 bases and V by 1 base; bases with no gene match: 7. Germline V lookup: CDR1 MNHEY, CDR2 SVGAGI. The CDR3 sequence: CASSYWASGGEEQYF. The DNA for the CDR3 is TGTGCCAGCAGTTACTGGGCCAGCGGGGGGGAGGAGCAGTACTTC.

The J gene is TRBJ2-1, the V gene TRBV15; no clear D. CDR1 and CDR2 (germline): LNHNV, YYDKDF (reference sequence). This CDR3 comprises 15 residues. The V gene lost 0 bases and the J gene lost 3 bases, with 9 bases spanning the gap. The CDR3 spells CATSREVSRYNEQFF. The CDR3 nucleotides are TGTGCCACCAGCAGAGAAGTAAGCCGCTACAATGAGCAGTTCTTC.

CDR3 sequence reads: CASTRDRTNEKLFF. CDR3 DNA: TGTGCCAGCACGCGGGACAGAACAAATGAAAAACTGTTTTTT. The rearrangement uses TRBV6-6 and TRBJ1-4, with 7 bases identical to TRBD1. The CDR3 is 14 residues long. Germline V lookup: CDR1 MNHNY, CDR2 SVGAGI (reference sequence). Trimming at V came to 7 bases and at J to 5 bases, leaving 7 bases not matched to a gene.

The CDR3 protein is CASSPTVGPGNTIYF. Here the CDR3 DNA reads TGTGCCAGCTCACCAACTGTGGGGCCTGGAAACACCATATATTTT. The rearrangement joins TRBV18 to TRBJ1-3, with D perhaps TRBD1 (5 bases). CDR1 and CDR2 from the germline V gene are KGHSH and LQKENI. V shed 2 bases and J shed 2 bases, with 10 bases lying between them. The CDR3 loop spans 15 amino acids.

The chain is built from TRBV10-3 and TRBJ1-2; 8 nucleotides align to TRBD1. V shed 6 bases and J 5 bases; nucleotides not matched to a gene: 14. CDR3 length: 16 residues. Germline V gene data show CDR1 as ENHRY and CDR2 as SYGVKD. The CDR3 sequence: CAISITGTGSGYGYTF. The CDR3 DNA reads TGTGCCATCAGCATTACCGGGACAGGCTCAGGATATGGCTACACCTTC.

The CDR3 DNA sequence: TGTGCCAGCGGAGGGGACAGTTGGGACTCACCCCTCCACTTT. This codes for CASGGDSWDSPLHF. This sequence joins TRBV6-5 and TRBJ1-6; 7 positions agree with TRBD1. The V gene's germline CDR1 is MNHEY and CDR2 SVGAGI. V gave up 8 bases and J gave up 10 bases; unmatched junction bases: 11. CDR3 length equals 14 residues.